This T cell receptor beta chain originates from a study of blood T cell repertoires in COVID-19. The V gene end was trimmed by 0 bases and the J gene end by 6 bases; junction bases not matched to a gene: 2. The CDR3 runs to 14 residues. CDR1 and CDR2 (germline): MNHEY, SVGAGI. Using immunoSEQ multiplex PCR, the repertoire was profiled, and TCRdb retains in-frame clones only, with some absent. This repertoire shows 100,000 to 120,000 clones, approximately 90% found once; its top ten account for less than 3.5%. Sequencing used peripheral blood. This TCR came from a woman between 50 and 59 years old with acute or convalescent COVID-19. The chain carries TRBV6-5 and TRBJ2-7, with 10 bases aligning to TRBD1. CDR3 sequence reads: CASSYSRTGGEQYF. CDR3 DNA: TGTGCCAGCAGTTACTCGAGGACAGGGGGCGAGCAGTACTTC.